This entry lists 8 T cell receptor beta chains sequenced from one sample in a study of cytomegalovirus exposure and HLA in healthy donors. The PCR had 60 Vbeta and 13 Jbeta primers. Sequencing used immunoSEQ multiplex PCR; TCRdb keeps in-frame clones, though not all of them. The sample lists around 150,000 clones; 79% were seen once. Sequencing was done on a sample of PBMCs. These receptor sequences come from a man in his forties or fifties in good health and CMV-seropositive.

This clone was picked up a small number of times. The chain joins TRBV30 to TRBJ2-5, with TRBD1 as a possible D gene (6 bases). The germline V gene encodes CDR1 GTSNPN and CDR2 SVGIG (reference sequence). This CDR3 is built from 14 residues. The germline V and J ends were trimmed by 3 bases and 2 bases, with 13 bases remaining between them. The DNA of the CDR3 is TGTGCCTGGAGCGCAAACAGGGTACAAGAGACCCAGTACTTC. It is translated as CAWSANRVQETQYF.

The chain is built from TRBV7-6 and TRBJ1-1, with D hard to call. The CDR3 covers 12 residues. CDR1 is SGHVS, CDR2 FNYEAQ, per germline. V lost 6 bases to trimming and J lost 0 bases, with 5 bases between them. CDR3 sequence: CASSLLNTEAFF. CDR3 DNA: TGTGCCAGCAGTCTCTTGAACACTGAAGCTTTCTTT. The full variable domain, in which reference TRBV7-6 and TRBJ1-1 provide the parts outside the CDR3, is GAGVSQSPRYKVTKRGQDVALRCDPISGHVSLYWYRQALGQGPEFLTYFNYEAQQDKSGLPNDRFSAERPEGSISTLTIQRTEQRDSAMYRCASSLLNTEAFFGQGTRLTVV.

A single count supports this clone. The V call is TRBV21-1, the J call TRBJ2-2; the D call of TRBD1 is as the table states it, not checked on the DNA. TRBV21-1 is listed as a pseudogene. The CDR3 covers 15 residues. CDR3 sequence: CASSKVTTLGGELFF. The CDR3, as DNA: TGTGCCAGCAGCAAAGTGACAACTTTAGGCGGGGAGCTGTTTTTT.

The rearrangement links TRBV7-2 to TRBJ2-5; 8 nucleotides line up with TRBD2. J lost 5 bases, V lost 1 base, and 3 bases had no gene match. Looked up from germline, CDR1 is SGHTA and CDR2 is FQGNSA. The CDR3 extends over 14 amino acids. The CDR3 DNA sequence: TGTGCCAGCAGCTTAGACTCGGGAGGGGAGACCCAGTACTTC. Translation gives CASSLDSGGETQYF. Complete variable domain (other parts from reference TRBV7-2 and TRBJ2-5): GAGVSQSPSNKVTEKGKDVELRCDPISGHTALYWYRQSLGQGLEFLIYFQGNSAPDKSGLPSDRFSAERTGGSVSTLTIQRTQQEDSAVYLCASSLDSGGETQYFGPGTRLLVL.

V and J are TRBV2 and TRBJ2-6; no clear D gene. The CDR3 is 17 residues long. The germline V gene has CDR1 SNHLY and CDR2 FYNNEI. Trimming pared 1 base from V and 0 bases from J, leaving 10 bases between. CDR3: CASSEVLVYSGANVLTF. DNA for the CDR3: TGTGCCAGCAGTGAAGTCCTAGTGTACTCTGGGGCCAACGTCCTGACTTTC.

This chain links TRBV29-1 with TRBJ2-5; D is ambiguous. The CDR3 runs 12 residues. Germline CDR1 SQVTM, CDR2 ANQGSEA. V was clipped by 1 base and J by 2 bases, with 5 bases between them. The CDR3 DNA reads TGCAGCGTTGAAGGCGATCAAGAGACCCAGTACTTC. Translated: CSVEGDQETQYF.

The V and J genes are TRBV7-9 and TRBJ1-2; tentatively, D is TRBD1 (5 bases). Germline-derived CDR1 and CDR2 are SEHNR and FQNEAQ (reference sequence). This CDR3 has 14 residues. Between the trimmed V and J ends, which lost 0 bases and 4 bases, there was a span of 9 bases. CDR3 protein: CASSLAWGGYGYTF. In DNA, the CDR3 is TGTGCCAGCAGCTTAGCGTGGGGGGGCTATGGCTACACCTTC.

The genes are TRBV2 and TRBJ2-2; 9 bases line up with TRBD2. This CDR3 contains 16 residues. CDR1 and CDR2 (germline): SNHLY, FYNNEI. Germline trimming cut 3 bases from V and 7 bases from J; bases unmatched to any gene: 9. This CDR3 is CASSDEAGGVGGELFF. In DNA, the CDR3 is TGTGCCAGCAGTGACGAGGCGGGAGGGGTCGGCGGGGAGCTGTTTTTT. Using reference TRBV2 and TRBJ2-2 for the parts outside the CDR3, the full variable domain is EPEVTQTPSHQVTQMGQEVILRCVPISNHLYFYWYRQILGQKVEFLVSFYNNEISEKSEIFDDQFSVERPDGSNFTLKIRSTKLEDSAMYFCASSDEAGGVGGELFFGEGSRLTVL.